The 17 T cell receptor beta chains listed next were all sequenced from one sample in a study of T cell repertoires in cytomegalovirus infection. TCRdb independently ran MiXCR on the reads; one entry per CDR3 protein. The data contain some 940,000 distinct CDR3 sequences, approximately 33% of them singletons. No antigen has been assigned to these receptors. The source was cultured CD8+ T cells from PBMCs, collected from culture after CMV antigen stimulation. These receptor sequences come from a human donor in good health (CMV status not recorded). Some clones in this sample may be carry-over from other donors' samples.

V and J are TRBV27 and TRBJ1-2; D gene ambiguous. The CDR3 spans 13 residues. Germline V CDR1 and CDR2: MNHEY, SMNVEV (reference sequence). Trimming pared 8 bases from V and 4 bases from J, leaving 14 bases between. The CDR3 bases are TGTGCCAGCCGGGATGGGCAGTTCTATGGCTACACCTTC. Protein: CASRDGQFYGYTF.

This clonotype has only a few counts. The chain recombines TRBV27 with TRBJ2-2; D is unclear. The CDR3 is made up of 16 amino acids. Trimming left V 5 bases short and J 3 bases short, with 16 bases between. Germline assignment: CDR1 MNHEY and CDR2 SMNVEV (reference sequence). CDR3 amino acids: CASSNLKAHDTGELFF. As DNA, the CDR3 is TGTGCCAGCAGTAACCTTAAGGCTCACGACACCGGGGAGCTGTTTTTT.

This clonotype has just a few counts. CDR3 bases: TGTGCCACCCTGAGGGGGTGGGACACCGGGGAGCTGTTTTTT. Residues: CATLRGWDTGELFF. The gene calls are TRBV2 and TRBJ2-2, with D maybe TRBD1 (6 bases). The V end was cut by 10 bases, the J end by 3 bases, with 15 bases between. The CDR3 consists of 14 residues. CDR1 is SNHLY, CDR2 FYNNEI, per germline.

V gene TRBV7-9 combines with J gene TRBJ2-2; TRBD2 agrees at 8 bases. The J segment lost 0 bases and the V segment lost 3 bases, leaving 6 bases of the junction unmatched. Germline loops: CDR1 SEHNR, CDR2 FQNEAQ (reference sequence). This CDR3 has 17 residues. Written as DNA, the CDR3 is TGTGCCAGCAGCTTCCCTGTACTAGCGGCGAACACCGGGGAGCTGTTTTTT. Amino acids: CASSFPVLAANTGELFF.

There are a few counts of this clonotype. The V gene is TRBV9, the J gene TRBJ1-1, with 9 bases matching TRBD1. Germline lookup yields CDR1 SGDLS and CDR2 YYNGEE. V was pared by 3 bases and J by 0 bases, with 12 bases of the junction left unmatched. The CDR3 has 18 amino acids. This CDR3 is CASSADWDRADMNTEAFF. The CDR3 coding sequence is TGTGCCAGCAGCGCCGACTGGGACAGGGCGGACATGAACACTGAAGCTTTCTTT. Full variable domain (missing parts from reference TRBV9 and TRBJ1-1): DSGVTQTPKHLITATGQRVTLRCSPRSGDLSVYWYQQSLDQGLQFLIQYYNGEERAKGNILERFSAQQFPDLHSELNLSSLELGDSALYFCASSADWDRADMNTEAFFGQGTRLTVV.

The V gene is TRBV6-5, the J gene TRBJ2-2; a weak D match, TRBD1 (5 bases). The CDR3 sequence is 14 residues long. Germline V gene sequence: CDR1 MNHEY, CDR2 SVGAGI. V dropped 2 bases and J dropped 4 bases, with 8 bases sitting between them. The DNA of the CDR3 is TGTGCCAGCAGTTACGGACAATTCACCGGGGAGCTGTTTTTT. Residues: CASSYGQFTGELFF.

This clonotype was counted a few times. The chain links TRBV27 to TRBJ1-6; D unclear. Between the trimmed V and J ends, which lost 2 bases and 0 bases, there was a span of 14 bases. This CDR3 is built from 18 residues. Germline loops: CDR1 MNHEY, CDR2 SMNVEV (reference sequence). The CDR3 spells CASSLDVIGSSYNSPLHF. DNA of the CDR3: TGTGCCAGCAGTTTAGACGTCATTGGTAGCTCCTATAATTCACCCCTCCACTTT.

This clonotype was detected ten times or more. The gene calls are TRBV7-2 and TRBJ2-1; 9 positions agree with TRBD2. CDR3 size: 18 residues. CDR1 is SGHTA and CDR2 is FQGNSA in the germline V gene. V shed 5 bases and J 7 bases; nucleotides not matched to a gene: 18. This chain's CDR3 is CASSPLEGLARSDNEQFF. The CDR3 DNA follows: TGTGCCAGCAGCCCCCTAGAAGGACTAGCGAGGTCGGATAATGAGCAGTTCTTC.

The rearrangement uses TRBV20-1 and TRBJ2-7, with D tentatively TRBD2 (5 bases). This CDR3 spans 14 amino acids. Germline CDR1 reads DFQATT; CDR2 reads SNEGSKA (reference sequence). V shed 4 bases and J shed 2 bases, with 15 bases lying between them. CDR3 protein: CSATLGRHPYEQYF. CDR3 sequence (DNA): TGCAGTGCTACACTAGGACGGCACCCCTACGAGCAGTACTTC.

The chain has TRBV6-5 and TRBJ2-7, with TRBD1 matching 8 bases. V shed 2 bases, J shed 0 bases, and the junction held 3 bases outside the gene matches. This CDR3 has 15 amino acids. Germline V lookup: CDR1 MNHEY, CDR2 SVGAGI. CDR3 nucleotides: TGTGCCAGCAGTTACGGTCAGGGGGCCTCCTACGAGCAGTACGTC. Translated, it gives CASSYGQGASYEQYV.

V and J are TRBV6-6 and TRBJ2-1; TRBD2 matches 9 bases. CDR1 is MNHNY, CDR2 SVGAGI, per germline (reference sequence). This CDR3 has 18 amino acids. V lost 6 bases and J lost 0; bases outside the gene matches: 12. The DNA of the CDR3 is TGTGCCAGCAGATCCGGGCCTAGCGGGGTTAGCTCCTACAATGAGCAGTTCTTC. Its translation: CASRSGPSGVSSYNEQFF.

The CDR3 protein is CASSQDRDTWNTGELFF. The CDR3 DNA reads as TGCGCCAGCAGCCAAGACCGGGACACATGGAACACCGGGGAGCTGTTTTTT. The genes are TRBV4-3 and TRBJ2-2; maybe TRBD1 (6 bases). The CDR3 loop spans 17 amino acids. Between the trimmed V and J ends, which lost 0 bases and 1 base, there was a span of 12 bases. Germline V lookup: CDR1 LGHNA, CDR2 YSLEER.

This clonotype occurred a few times. The DNA of the CDR3 is TGTGCCAGCAGACCGGGGCTAGACACAGATACGCAGTATTTT. It yields the protein CASRPGLDTDTQYF. V gene TRBV6-2 or TRBV6-3 combines with J gene TRBJ2-3; D may be TRBD1 or TRBD2 (5 bases each). Germline V gives CDR1 MNHEY, CDR2 SVGEGT. The CDR3 has 14 residues. V was trimmed by 6 bases and J by 2 bases, leaving 12 bases between them.

This clonotype appeared many times. V and J are TRBV6-5 and TRBJ2-2, with D possibly TRBD2 on 5 matching bases. The CDR3 contains 13 residues. The germline gives CDR1 MNHEY, CDR2 SVGAGI. V lost 6 bases and J 4 bases, leaving 9 bases between the germline ends. The CDR3 is CASSYGVTGELFF. The CDR3 DNA reads TGTGCCAGCAGCTACGGGGTCACCGGGGAGCTGTTTTTT.

This clonotype appeared a few times. The V call is TRBV28, the J call TRBJ2-1; either TRBD1 or TRBD2 may fit D (5 bases each). There are 16 residues in the CDR3. Germline CDR1 reads MDHEN; CDR2 reads SYDVKM. V was pared by 4 bases and J by 1 base, with 14 bases between. CDR3 coding DNA: TGTGCCAGCAGTTCACCCCGGGACGGTTCCTACAATGAGCAGTTCTTC. Its protein product is CASSSPRDGSYNEQFF. Filled out from reference TRBV28 and TRBJ2-1, the complete variable domain reads DVKVTQSSRYLVKRTGEKVFLECVQDMDHENMFWYRQDPGLGLRLIYFSYDVKMKEKGDIPEGYSVSREKKERFSLILESASTNQTSMYLCASSSPRDGSYNEQFFGPGTRLTVL.

This chain links TRBV6-8 with TRBJ2-2; 13 nucleotides line up with TRBD2. The CDR3 contains 17 residues. Trimming removed 2 bases from V and 4 bases from J; junction bases left unmatched: 4. Germline V gene sequence: CDR1 MNHGY, CDR2 SAAAGT. The CDR3 DNA is TGTGCCAGCAGTTACGGGACTAGCGGGGCTATCACCGGGGAGCTGTTTTTT. Amino acids: CASSYGTSGAITGELFF.

Notes on this clonotype: Possible read error: a much larger clone is one base away. The chain couples TRBV7-6 to TRBJ1-6; D not certain. Germline-derived CDR1 and CDR2 are SGHVS and FNYEAQ. This CDR3 has 14 amino acids. The CDR3 is CVSSPQEYNSPLHF. In DNA, the CDR3 is TGTGTCAGCAGCCCCCAGGAATATAATTCACCCCTCCACTTT.